This T cell receptor beta chain was retrieved from a study of T-cell reconstitution after alpha-beta-depleted transplantation in children (dated by TCRdb to the mid-2010s). Study-level background: Using TCR repertoire profiling, the study quantitatively followed how T-cell immune reconstitution unfolded in children after TCRalphabeta/CD19-depleted allogeneic hematopoietic cell transplantation. Overall study outcomes, separate from this receptor: Apparently early alphabetaT-cell count recovery about two months after transplant reportedly relied on only several hundred rapidly expanded clones derived from non-depleted graft cells. In some patients, the high TCRbeta diversity seen at day 60 was put down to recipient T cells and intrathymic progenitors that had survived conditioning. Over the following months the frequencies of hyperexpanded clones went down, and after one year T-cell counts and TCRbeta diversity were mostly credited to newly produced T cells.

The library was generated by PCR. Sequencing took place on an Illumina HiSeq 2500. Molecular barcoding was employed in the preparation of TCR libraries, with unique molecular identifiers being used to normalize TCRbeta repertoire quantification. Using fastp trimming at Q25 and MiXCR clonotype assembly, TCRdb reanalyzed the public sequencing data and kept in-frame beta chains. Rows with one shared CDR3 protein collapse into an entry with the most common genes and DNA. Across this sample there are about 460,000 distinct CDR3 sequences, with under 12% seen only once. The ten largest account for roughly 2.1% of the sample. The treatment or condition label of this sample denotes: allogeneic hematopoietic cell transplantation with graft depleted of TCRalphabeta T cells and CD19 B cells. The children who served as transplant recipients had been given grafts of TCRalphabeta/CD19-depleted allogeneic hematopoietic cells.

There are many counts of this clonotype. Its antigen is still unknown. There are no base qualities to consult, and no much larger clone falls within one base. From a lookup of the germline V gene, CDR1 and CDR2 are SQVTM and ANQGSEA. V and J are truncated by 6 bases and 3 bases respectively, leaving an intervening sequence of 14 bases. Measured from the cysteine to the phenylalanine, the CDR3 is 13 residues long. Only the CDR3 region is kept as DNA, spanning 39 bases read in frame from base 1. The specimen was PBMCs, collected before TCRalphabeta/CD19-depleted stem cell transplant. This sequence originates from a child aged 2 to 15 with inherited bone marrow failure, due to receive a stem cell transplant. The rearranged segments are TRBV29-1 and TRBJ2-5; no D segment can be confidently identified. The sequence in DNA is TGCAGCGTCCCCCCGTCGGTCGAAGAGACCCAGTACTTC. It codes for CSVPPSVEETQYF. The entire variable domain, with the stretches around the CDR3 drawn from the reference TRBV29-1 and TRBJ2-5 proteins, is SAVISQKPSRDICQRGTSLTIQCQVDSQVTMMFWYRQQPGQSLTLIATANQGSEATYESGFVIDKFPISRPNLTFSTLTVSNMSPEDSSIYLCSVPPSVEETQYFGPGTRLLVL.